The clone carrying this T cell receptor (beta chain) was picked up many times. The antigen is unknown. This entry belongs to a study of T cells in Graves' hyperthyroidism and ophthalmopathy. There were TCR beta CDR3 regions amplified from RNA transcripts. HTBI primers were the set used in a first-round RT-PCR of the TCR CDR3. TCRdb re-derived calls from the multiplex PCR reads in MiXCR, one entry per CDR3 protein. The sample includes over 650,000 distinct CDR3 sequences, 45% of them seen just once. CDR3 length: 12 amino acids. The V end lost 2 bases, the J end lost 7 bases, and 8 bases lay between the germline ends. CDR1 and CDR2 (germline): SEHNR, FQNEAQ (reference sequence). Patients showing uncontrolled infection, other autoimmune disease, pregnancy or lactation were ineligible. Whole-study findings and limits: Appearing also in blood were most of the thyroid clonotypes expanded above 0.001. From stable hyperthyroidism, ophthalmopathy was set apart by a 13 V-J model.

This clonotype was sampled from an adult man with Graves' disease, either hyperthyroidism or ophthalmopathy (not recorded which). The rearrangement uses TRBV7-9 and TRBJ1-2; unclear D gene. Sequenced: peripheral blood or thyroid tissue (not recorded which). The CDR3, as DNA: TGTGCCAGCAGCTTACATCCAGCTGGCTACACCTTC. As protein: CASSLHPAGYTF.